Following are 19 T cell receptor beta chains from one sample sequenced in a study of blood T cell repertoires in COVID-19. The data were produced by immunoSEQ multiplex PCR, yet TCRdb's version contains in-frame clones alone and is incomplete. Found here are 200,000 to 300,000 clones, about 80% of them singletons; the top ten hold approximately 10%. The specimen sequenced was peripheral blood. Receptors originate from a woman of 80 years or more with acute or convalescent COVID-19.

V gene TRBV30 combines with J gene TRBJ1-5; D may be TRBD1 (5 bases). Per the germline V gene, CDR1 is GTSNPN and CDR2 is SVGIG (reference sequence). The CDR3 is made up of 15 amino acids. V was pared by 0 bases and J by 4 bases, with 13 bases between. The CDR3 DNA is TGTGCCTGGAGTGTAAAGGGGACTGGGAATCAGCCCCAGCATTTT. It yields the protein CAWSVKGTGNQPQHF.

The chain joins TRBV29-1 to TRBJ2-1; TRBD2 is a possible D gene (5 bases). CDR1 is SQVTM and CDR2 is ANQGSEA in the germline V gene. This CDR3 region has 13 residues. V was shortened by 3 bases and J by 6 bases, with 12 bases between the two germline ends. This CDR3 reads CSVDGDLSNEQFF. The CDR3 bases are TGCAGCGTTGACGGGGATCTCTCCAATGAGCAGTTCTTC.

The genes are TRBV7-3 and TRBJ1-1, with D unclear. The CDR3 is made up of 14 amino acids. Germline CDR1 and CDR2: SGHTA and FQGTGA. V was trimmed by 5 bases and J by 1 base, leaving 11 bases between them. CDR3 nucleotide sequence: TGTGCCAGCAGCCCCGGAGCTGGGAACACTGAAGCTTTCTTT. It specifies CASSPGAGNTEAFF.

The chain couples TRBV4-1 to TRBJ1-3; unclear D gene. The CDR3 contains 16 residues. Germline-derived CDR1 and CDR2 are MGHRA and YSYEKL. The ends were cut back, 0 bases at V and 0 bases at J, with 9 bases in the middle. CDR3 bases: TGCGCCAGCAGCCAAGAATTACGGAGCTCTGGAAACACCATATATTTT. It yields the protein CASSQELRSSGNTIYF.

This sequence joins TRBV7-9 and TRBJ1-4, with no clear D. Germline assignment: CDR1 SEHNR and CDR2 FQNEAQ (reference sequence). The CDR3 length is 15 residues. Trimming pared 1 base from V and 6 bases from J, leaving 12 bases between. Here the CDR3 DNA reads TGTGCCAGCAGCTTAGGCTGGAGGTCGGATGAAAAACTGTTTTTT. It codes for CASSLGWRSDEKLFF.

The chain uses TRBV7-2 and TRBJ2-1; TRBD1 aligns across 7 bases. This CDR3 has 15 amino acids. The ends lost 5 bases at V and 8 bases at J; junction bases unmatched: 12. CDR1 and CDR2 (germline): SGHTA, FQGNSA. This CDR3 is CASSPVEGASDEQFF. The DNA of the CDR3 is TGTGCCAGCAGCCCGGTCGAGGGGGCCAGTGATGAGCAGTTCTTC.

The V call is TRBV6-5, the J call TRBJ2-5, with TRBD1 matching over 7 bases. V trimming: 5 bases; J trimming: 5 bases; junction bases outside the gene matches: 11. The CDR3 has 15 residues. CDR1 is MNHEY and CDR2 is SVGAGI in the germline V gene. The CDR3 is CASSPDRQGQETQYF. In DNA form, the CDR3 reads TGTGCCAGCAGTCCAGACCGACAGGGCCAGGAGACCCAGTACTTC.

The V gene is TRBV7-2, the J gene TRBJ1-2, with 7 bases lining up with TRBD1. CDR1 and CDR2 (germline): SGHTA, FQGNSA. The CDR3 is made up of 15 amino acids. Trimming took 5 bases from V and 4 from J; bases not matched to a gene: 10. CDR3 amino acids: CASSGRDSSLYGYTF. CDR3 nucleotide sequence: TGTGCCAGCAGCGGTCGGGACAGCTCCCTCTATGGCTACACCTTC.

This clone is a singleton in its sample. The genes are TRBV27 and TRBJ2-2; D is ambiguous. Trimming pared 7 bases from V and 6 bases from J, leaving 15 bases between. Germline CDR1 reads MNHEY; CDR2 reads SMNVEV (reference sequence). CDR3 length equals 14 residues. The CDR3 reads CASTGRGWSGELFF. The CDR3 nucleotides are TGTGCCAGCACGGGTCGCGGTTGGTCCGGGGAGCTGTTTTTT.

This clone was picked up a small number of times. The chain joins TRBV30 to TRBJ1-4; D is undetermined. The CDR3 extends over 14 amino acids. Germline lookup yields CDR1 GTSNPN and CDR2 SVGIG (reference sequence). Trimming left V 1 base short and J 5 bases short, with 11 bases between. CDR3: CAWSGGGWNEKLFF. CDR3 bases: TGTGCCTGGAGTGGAGGAGGTTGGAATGAAAAACTGTTTTTT.

The J gene is TRBJ2-2, the V gene TRBV11-2; D possibly corresponds to TRBD1 (6 bases). Germline assignment: CDR1 SGHAT and CDR2 FQNNGV. The CDR3 extends over 15 amino acids. V was trimmed by 5 bases and J by 5 bases, leaving 15 bases between them. CDR3 nucleotide sequence: TGTGCCAGCAGCCGCCAGGGGCGAGGGACCGGGGAGCTGTTTTTT. As protein: CASSRQGRGTGELFF.

This rearrangement joins TRBV18 to TRBJ1-6, with 7 bases aligning to TRBD1. V shed 2 bases, J shed 8 bases, and the junction held 6 bases outside the gene matches. Germline V lookup: CDR1 KGHSH, CDR2 LQKENI. The CDR3 length is 15 residues. CDR3 nucleotide sequence: TGTGCCAGCTCACCAGGGGATACAGGGGATTCACCCCTCCACTTT. Translating gives CASSPGDTGDSPLHF.

The rearrangement joins TRBV5-8 to TRBJ1-5; the D gene is possibly TRBD1 (6 bases). Germline V gene sequence: CDR1 SGHTS, CDR2 YDEGEE. The CDR3 is 15 amino acids. The V gene lost 2 bases and the J gene lost 2 bases, with 11 bases spanning the gap. DNA for the CDR3: TGTGCCAGCAGCTTTGCAGGGGTCGGCAATCAGCCCCAGCATTTT. Translating gives CASSFAGVGNQPQHF.

This clone was observed a handful of times. The chain joins TRBV27 to TRBJ1-5; 7 nucleotides line up with TRBD1. V shed 8 bases and J 5 bases; nucleotides not matched to a gene: 12. The CDR3 is 15 residues long. Germline V gene data show CDR1 as MNHEY and CDR2 as SMNVEV (reference sequence). The CDR3 sequence is CASGIQGGTYQPQHF. As DNA, the CDR3 is TGTGCCAGCGGGATCCAGGGGGGAACCTATCAGCCCCAGCATTTT.

Here the CDR3 reads CASSQDMWGGLNEQFF. The CDR3, as DNA: TGCGCCAGCAGCCAAGATATGTGGGGGGGGCTTAATGAGCAGTTCTTC. The chain links TRBV4-1 to TRBJ2-1; possible D gene TRBD2, 7 bases. CDR1 and CDR2 (germline): MGHRA, YSYEKL. The CDR3 length is 16 residues. V lost 0 bases to trimming and J lost 7 bases, with 16 bases between them.

The J gene is TRBJ1-2, the V gene TRBV28; 9 bases match TRBD1. J lost 4 bases, V lost 8 bases, and 8 bases had no gene match. Germline lookup yields CDR1 MDHEN and CDR2 SYDVKM. The CDR3 contains 14 residues. The CDR3 loop is CASGTGSRAYGYTF. CDR3 sequence (DNA): TGTGCCAGCGGGACAGGGTCGAGGGCCTATGGCTACACCTTC.

This rearrangement joins TRBV24-1 to TRBJ2-1; the D gene is possibly TRBD1 (6 bases). Germline values: CDR1 KGHDR, CDR2 SFDVKD. The V end was cut by 10 bases, the J end by 10 bases, with 19 bases between. This CDR3 has 13 residues. CDR3 in DNA: TGTGCCACGACAGGACTCCCCCAATTCGAGCAGTTCTTC. Residues: CATTGLPQFEQFF.

J is TRBJ2-2 and V is TRBV2, with TRBD1 as a possible D gene (6 bases). The CDR3 extends over 16 amino acids. V shed 6 bases and J shed 2 bases, with 16 bases lying between them. Germline V gene data show CDR1 as SNHLY and CDR2 as FYNNEI. The DNA of the CDR3 is TGTGCCAGCAGCCAGTGGGGGCCCCCCAACACCGGGGAGCTGTTTTTT. Protein sequence: CASSQWGPPNTGELFF.

This clone was counted a few times. Other DNA variants within this sample encode the same CDR3. The V and J genes are TRBV5-1 and TRBJ1-2, with 9 bases that match TRBD1. Germline V CDR1 and CDR2: SGHRS, YFSETQ. CDR3 length equals 13 residues. V dropped 0 bases and J dropped 8; count of bases not matched to a gene: 2. CDR3 DNA: TGCGCCAGCAGCTTGGGACAGGGGGGAGGCTACACCTTC. Translated: CASSLGQGGGYTF.